The clone carrying this T cell receptor beta chain was observed at least ten times. Its antigen is not known. This record comes from a study of CD8 T cells in ankylosing spondylitis. TCRdb processed the 5' RACE reads anew with MiXCR; each CDR3 protein has one entry. The sample consists of some 250,000 distinct CDR3 sequences, under 30% of them appearing once. The study, taken as a whole, reports: In synovial fluid and blood from reactive arthritis, some motif variants were previously reported.

Germline loops: CDR1 WNHNN, CDR2 SYGVQD (reference sequence). Trimming removed 1 base from V and 4 bases from J, with 5 bases in between. CDR3 length: 13 residues. The material sequenced was blood, either unsorted or a sorted T cell fraction (not recorded which). This TCR was sampled from a male donor with ankylosing spondylitis or in good health (not recorded which). V and J are TRBV10-1 and TRBJ1-5, with D unresolved. CDR3 protein: CASSEFGNQPQHF. For the CDR3, the DNA is TGCGCCAGCAGTGAGTTCGGAAATCAGCCCCAGCATTTT.